This T cell receptor (beta chain) appears in the sequencing data of a study of blood T cells in healthy people across ages. Germline CDR1 and CDR2: SEHNR and FQNEAQ (reference sequence). CDR3 length equals 13 residues. V was pared by 5 bases and J by 5 bases, with 12 bases between. Together with a sample-barcoded 5' primer, a J-beta primer mix was included in a second PCR lasting about 7 to 11 cycles. Via MiXCR, TCRdb re-called the 5' RACE reads, giving one row per CDR3 protein. This sample carries around 940,000 distinct CDR3 sequences, roughly 51% of them seen once, and the ten largest clones take around a fifth.

The receptor comes from a woman between 55 and 75 years old in good health. The chain has TRBV7-9 and TRBJ1-2, with D possibly matching TRBD1 (6 bases). Sequencing used blood. DNA for the CDR3: TGTGCCAGCAGCCCACAGGGCTGGTATGGCTACACCTTC. Its translation is CASSPQGWYGYTF.